Presented here are 32 T cell receptor beta chains from one specimen sequenced in a study of cytomegalovirus exposure and HLA in healthy donors. Vbeta (60) and Jbeta (13) primers were used in the PCR. The method was immunoSEQ multiplex PCR; TCRdb's version includes in-frame clones alone and lacks a portion of them. The profile shows 150,000 to 180,000 clones, approximately 80% of them singletons. The specimen was PBMCs. These receptors were taken from a man aged 25 to 40 in good health and CMV-seropositive.

Only one count was recorded for this clone. J is TRBJ2-2 and V is TRBV7-6; TRBD2 matches 10 bases. The CDR3 spans 16 residues. V shed 5 bases and J 1 base; nucleotides not matched to a gene: 4. The germline V gene encodes CDR1 SGHVS and CDR2 FNYEAQ. CDR3 protein: CASSLGLAVNTGELFF. The CDR3 DNA sequence: TGTGCCAGCAGCCTAGGACTAGCGGTGAACACCGGGGAGCTGTTTTTT.

The V call is TRBV5-1, the J call TRBJ1-4, with D perhaps matching TRBD1 (5 bases). CDR1 is SGHRS and CDR2 is YFSETQ in the germline V gene. The CDR3 length is 14 residues. The germline V and J ends were trimmed by 0 bases and 5 bases, with 8 bases remaining between them. The CDR3 DNA sequence: TGCGCCAGCAGCTTGGTGACAGCCAATGAAAAACTGTTTTTT. Translated: CASSLVTANEKLFF.

This rearrangement joins TRBV15 to TRBJ2-1; 12 nucleotides agree with TRBD1. Germline lookup yields CDR1 LNHNV and CDR2 YYDKDF (reference sequence). The CDR3 contains 18 residues. After removal of 6 bases from V and 0 bases from J, the junction contained 9 bases not matched to a gene. CDR3 bases: TGTGCCACCAGGGAGGGGACAGGGGGCAAGAGCTCCTACAATGAGCAGTTCTTC. It translates to CATREGTGGKSSYNEQFF.

This chain connects TRBV27 to TRBJ2-1; 10 positions match TRBD1. CDR3 length: 15 amino acids. V lost 4 bases, J lost 3 bases, and 3 bases stayed unmatched. Germline V lookup: CDR1 MNHEY, CDR2 SMNVEV (reference sequence). In DNA form, the CDR3 reads TGTGCCAGCAGTTCGGACAGGGGGTACTACAATGAGCAGTTCTTC. Translating it yields CASSSDRGYYNEQFF.

The chain employs TRBV6-1 and TRBJ2-5; no reliable D call. The tail of the sequence fits TRBJ2-7 better, so the J call may be wrong. The CDR3 has 13 amino acids. CDR1 and CDR2 from the germline V gene are MNHNS and SASEGT. DNA for the CDR3: TGTGCCAGCAGTGAAATCTTGATCTACGAGCAGTACTTC. Translation gives CASSEILIYEQYF.

The V and J genes are TRBV7-6 and TRBJ2-5, with TRBD1 matching 10 bases. Trimming removed 2 bases from V and 6 bases from J; junction bases left unmatched: 9. The CDR3 contains 16 residues. Germline CDR1 reads SGHVS; CDR2 reads FNYEAQ. CDR3 sequence (DNA): TGTGCCAGCAGCTTAAACCCGGGACAGGGGAGGAAGACCCAGTACTTC. Protein sequence: CASSLNPGQGRKTQYF.

This chain uses TRBV14 with TRBJ2-1, with D perhaps matching TRBD1 (6 bases). CDR1 is SGHDN, CDR2 FVKESK, per germline. The CDR3 has 14 residues. The V end lost 9 bases, the J end lost 4 bases, and 16 bases lay between the germline ends. The chain's CDR3 is CARLGQLSYNEQFF. DNA of the CDR3: TGTGCCAGACTTGGACAGCTTTCATACAATGAGCAGTTCTTC.

The gene calls are TRBV20-1 and TRBJ1-1, with TRBD1 as a possible D gene (6 bases). The CDR3 has 11 residues. Germline CDR1 and CDR2: DFQATT and SNEGSKA (reference sequence). Trimming removed 6 bases at V and 4 bases at J, with 9 bases between. This CDR3 is CSARDTTEAFF. In DNA form, the CDR3 reads TGCAGTGCCCGGGACACCACTGAAGCTTTCTTT.

The J gene is TRBJ2-5, the V gene TRBV5-1; TRBD1 aligns across 7 bases. Germline CDR1 and CDR2: SGHRS and YFSETQ. The CDR3 is 15 amino acids. With V trimmed by 2 bases and J by 1 base, 5 bases remained unmatched. CDR3 in DNA: TGCGCCAGCAGCTTCCAGGGACAGCTCCAAGAGACCCAGTACTTC. Protein product: CASSFQGQLQETQYF.

V usage is TRBV7-2 and J usage is TRBJ2-7, with 7 bases fitting TRBD2. In germline, CDR1 is SGHTA, CDR2 FQGNSA. The CDR3 contains 18 residues. V was pared by 1 base and J by 4 bases, with 16 bases of the junction left unmatched. CDR3 bases: TGTGCCAGCAGCTTAGAAGTTAGTAGAGCGGGATCTATTTACGAGCAGTACTTC. Protein: CASSLEVSRAGSIYEQYF.

V and J are TRBV29-1 and TRBJ2-1; 7 bases match TRBD2. This CDR3 is built from 14 residues. V was pared by 1 base and J by 0 bases, with 0 bases of the junction left unmatched. Germline loops: CDR1 SQVTM, CDR2 ANQGSEA. CDR3 region: CSVEGTSSYNEQFF. The DNA of the CDR3 is TGCAGCGTTGAAGGGACTAGCTCCTACAATGAGCAGTTCTTC.

In regard to this clone: Within the sample, other DNA sequences also encode this same CDR3. The chain carries TRBV5-1 and TRBJ2-3; no clear D gene. This CDR3 has 12 amino acids. Germline CDR1 and CDR2: SGHRS and YFSETQ. The V end lost 4 bases, the J end lost 0 bases, and 3 bases lay between the germline ends. The CDR3 region has the DNA TGCGCCAGCAGCCTAAGCACAGATACGCAGTATTTT. Encoded protein: CASSLSTDTQYF.

This rearrangement joins TRBV6-1 to TRBJ1-1; perhaps TRBD1 as D (6 bases). The V end lost 2 bases, the J end lost 3 bases, and 19 bases lay between the germline ends. The CDR3 length is 17 residues. Per the germline V gene, CDR1 is MNHNS and CDR2 is SASEGT. In nucleotides, the CDR3 is TGTGCCAGCAGTGAAAGGGTATACAGGGTTACGGACACTGAAGCTTTCTTT. Translating gives CASSERVYRVTDTEAFF.

V gene TRBV7-9 combines with J gene TRBJ2-5; weak D call: TRBD2 (6 bases). The germline gives CDR1 SEHNR, CDR2 FQNEAQ (reference sequence). The CDR3 runs to 13 residues. V gave up 3 bases and J gave up 4 bases, with 9 bases separating them. CDR3 region: CASSFGGRETQYF. CDR3 coding DNA: TGTGCCAGCAGCTTTGGAGGGAGAGAGACCCAGTACTTC.

The gene calls are TRBV27 and TRBJ2-7; 11 nucleotides match TRBD2. The CDR3 consists of 15 residues. CDR1 MNHEY and CDR2 SMNVEV come from the germline V gene (reference sequence). The V gene end was trimmed by 2 bases and the J gene end by 2 bases; junction bases not matched to a gene: 2. Here the CDR3 reads CASSLTLAGAYEQYF. CDR3 DNA: TGTGCCAGCAGTTTAACACTAGCGGGAGCCTACGAGCAGTACTTC.

The CDR3 nucleotides are TGTGCCAGCAGGCCCACGGGGTGGGGCACTGAAGCTTTCTTT. It codes for CASRPTGWGTEAFF. The chain joins TRBV28 to TRBJ1-1; D unclear. This CDR3 has 14 residues. V lost 6 bases and J lost 4, with 15 bases in between. Per the germline V gene, CDR1 is MDHEN and CDR2 is SYDVKM. The full variable domain, rest sourced from reference TRBV28 and TRBJ1-1, is DVKVTQSSRYLVKRTGEKVFLECVQDMDHENMFWYRQDPGLGLRLIYFSYDVKMKEKGDIPEGYSVSREKKERFSLILESASTNQTSMYLCASRPTGWGTEAFFGQGTRLTVV.

V and J are TRBV7-3 and TRBJ2-7, with 9 positions matching TRBD1. The CDR3 is 14 residues long. CDR1 is SGHTA, CDR2 FQGTGA, per germline. The V and J ends lost 5 bases and 3 bases, in that order; junction bases with no gene match: 5. The CDR3 bases are TGTGCCAGCAGCCCAAGGGACAGGGTCTACGAGCAGTACTTC. This sequence encodes CASSPRDRVYEQYF. The variable domain in full, with the rest retrieved from reference TRBV7-3 and TRBJ2-7, is GAGVSQTPSNKVTEKGKYVELRCDPISGHTALYWYRQSLGQGPEFLIYFQGTGAADDSGLPNDRFFAVRPEGSVSTLKIQRTERGDSAVYLCASSPRDRVYEQYFGPGTRLTVT.

The rearrangement uses TRBV23-1 and TRBJ2-5, with D maybe TRBD1 (5 bases). TRBV23-1 is treated as an ORF (open reading frame) with a function not yet certain. V was cut by 4 bases and J by 11 bases, with 23 bases left in between. This CDR3 has 15 amino acids. The CDR3 DNA follows: TGCGCCAGCAGTCTGGCAGGGCAGGCGAAAACCTTGCAGTACTTC. Its translation: CASSLAGQAKTLQYF.

This chain uses TRBV6-1 with TRBJ2-7; TRBD1 matches at 7 bases. V lost 5 bases to trimming and J lost 4 bases; unmatched junction nucleotides: 8. The CDR3 extends over 14 amino acids. The germline V gene encodes CDR1 MNHNS and CDR2 SASEGT. The CDR3 loop is CASSSRQGPYEQYF. The CDR3, as DNA: TGTGCCAGCAGTTCCCGACAGGGTCCTTACGAGCAGTACTTC.

This sequence joins TRBV2 and TRBJ2-7; TRBD1 is a possible D gene (8 bases). The CDR3 has 14 amino acids. Germline CDR1 SNHLY, CDR2 FYNNEI. Trimming stripped 5 bases from V and 5 bases from J, with 16 bases between. Here the CDR3 reads CASSLRTGTNEQYF. The DNA for the CDR3 is TGTGCCAGCAGTCTAAGGACAGGGACTAACGAGCAGTACTTC.

This chain connects TRBV18 to TRBJ2-5; 7 bases match TRBD1. This CDR3 spans 15 amino acids. The germline V gene has CDR1 KGHSH and CDR2 LQKENI. Trimming removed 0 bases from V and 5 bases from J; junction bases left unmatched: 6. The CDR3 DNA sequence: TGTGCCAGCTCACCACCGGGACAGCGATCGGAGACCCAGTACTTC. Protein product: CASSPPGQRSETQYF.

The V call is TRBV14, the J call TRBJ2-7; 11 nucleotides line up with TRBD2. V shed 6 bases, J shed 7 bases, and the junction held 11 bases outside the gene matches. The germline V gene encodes CDR1 SGHDN and CDR2 FVKESK. The CDR3 covers 15 residues. The CDR3 DNA reads TGTGCCAGCAGACTCACTAGCGGGAGTGCCCGGGAGCAGTACTTC. This gives the protein CASRLTSGSAREQYF.

The rearrangement links TRBV6-1 to TRBJ2-5, with 11 bases fitting TRBD1. There are 15 residues in the CDR3. Trimming took 2 bases from V and 5 from J; bases not matched to a gene: 4. Germline lookup yields CDR1 MNHNS and CDR2 SASEGT. DNA for the CDR3: TGTGCCAGCAGTGAATGGACAGGGGGCAGTGAGACCCAGTACTTC. It translates to CASSEWTGGSETQYF.

The rearrangement uses TRBV27 and TRBJ1-2, with 10 bases identical to TRBD1. The CDR3 sequence is 21 residues long. V lost 6 bases and J lost 8; bases outside the gene matches: 30. The germline V gene encodes CDR1 MNHEY and CDR2 SMNVEV (reference sequence). The CDR3 DNA sequence: TGTGCCAGCAGCCGCCGCTGGCCGGGACAGGGGCCATCGGTGGCCGGTTACGGCTACACCTTC. Encoded protein: CASSRRWPGQGPSVAGYGYTF.

The chain joins TRBV9 to TRBJ1-2; 7 nucleotides line up with TRBD1. Germline CDR1 reads SGDLS; CDR2 reads YYNGEE. The CDR3 sequence is 15 residues long. Trimming at V came to 3 bases and at J to 0 bases, leaving 5 bases not matched to a gene. Written as DNA, the CDR3 is TGTGCCAGCAGCGCGGGGACAGTGACTAACTATGGCTACACCTTC. As protein: CASSAGTVTNYGYTF.

This chain joins TRBV18 and TRBJ1-3; D is uncertain. There are 16 residues in the CDR3. The V end was cut by 0 bases, the J end by 0 bases, with 9 bases between. Germline V gene sequence: CDR1 KGHSH, CDR2 LQKENI. The CDR3 coding sequence is TGTGCCAGCTCACCACCTGGTGGACTCTCTGGAAACACCATATATTTT. Translated: CASSPPGGLSGNTIYF.

The chain links TRBV5-1 to TRBJ2-5; 14 positions match TRBD2. The CDR3 is 16 residues long. V gave up 4 bases and J gave up 5 bases; unmatched junction bases: 7. Germline V gene lookup returns CDR1 SGHRS and CDR2 YFSETQ. The CDR3 bases are TGCGCCAGCAGCACCGGGACTAGCGGGAGTCGGGAGACCCAGTACTTC. It codes for CASSTGTSGSRETQYF.

The rearrangement joins TRBV9 to TRBJ2-1, with 9 bases fitting TRBD2. J was trimmed by 0 bases and V by 4 bases; bases with no gene match: 5. The germline V gene has CDR1 SGDLS and CDR2 YYNGEE. The CDR3 contains 16 residues. CDR3 in DNA: TGTGCCAGCAGCCCCCAAGCGGGAGGCTCCTACAATGAGCAGTTCTTC. Translated, it gives CASSPQAGGSYNEQFF.

This chain connects TRBV21-1 to TRBJ2-2; the table names TRBD1, a call not compared with the DNA. TRBV21-1 is tagged as a pseudogene. The CDR3 runs 16 residues. CDR3 bases: TGTGCCAGCAGCAAAGGCCAATTGGGCCCCACCGGGGAGCTGTTTTTT. The encoded protein is CASSKGQLGPTGELFF.

The J gene is TRBJ2-3, the V gene TRBV19; 7 bases match TRBD1. Germline trimming cut 4 bases from V and 4 bases from J; bases unmatched to any gene: 2. From germline, CDR1 is LNHDA and CDR2 SQIVND (reference sequence). CDR3 length: 13 residues. The CDR3, as DNA: TGTGCCAGTAGTAGACAGGGATCAGATACGCAGTATTTT. It codes for CASSRQGSDTQYF. Filled out from reference TRBV19 and TRBJ2-3, the complete variable domain reads DGGITQSPKYLFRKEGQNVTLSCEQNLNHDAMYWYRQDPGQGLRLIYYSQIVNDFQKGDIAEGYSVSREKKESFPLTVTSAQKNPTAFYLCASSRQGSDTQYFGPGTRLTVL.

This chain uses TRBV2 with TRBJ2-3; D is possibly TRBD2 (5 bases). Germline V CDR1 and CDR2: SNHLY, FYNNEI. This CDR3 has 14 amino acids. V was shortened by 5 bases and J by 3 bases, with 12 bases between the two germline ends. DNA for the CDR3: TGTGCCAGCAGTCCGACTATAATGACAGATACGCAGTATTTT. Its translation is CASSPTIMTDTQYF.

V gene TRBV4-1 combines with J gene TRBJ2-7; 11 bases agree with TRBD2. This CDR3 spans 17 amino acids. CDR1 and CDR2 (germline): MGHRA, YSYEKL. The J segment lost 3 bases and the V segment lost 1 base, leaving 8 bases of the junction unmatched. The CDR3 DNA reads TGCGCCAGCAGCCAAGTTACCGGGACTAGCGGAGTCTACGAGCAGTACTTC. This sequence encodes CASSQVTGTSGVYEQYF.